This T cell receptor beta chain was sequenced in a study of cytomegalovirus exposure and HLA in healthy donors. Amplification used 60 Vbeta primers and 13 Jbeta primers. Generated by immunoSEQ multiplex PCR, the TCRdb table keeps only in-frame clones and is missing some. The data contain about 32,000 clones, 80% to 90% of them singletons. V shed 6 bases and J shed 0 bases, with 9 bases lying between them. CDR1 and CDR2 from the germline V gene are LGHNT and FRNRAP. CDR3 size: 14 residues. What was sequenced was PBMCs. The sequence was obtained from a woman between 18 and 29 years old in good health and CMV-seronegative. The chain has TRBV12-5 and TRBJ1-3, with D possibly being TRBD1 (5 bases). CDR3 bases: TGTGCTAGTGGGGCGGACAACTCTGGAAACACCATATATTTT. Protein product: CASGADNSGNTIYF.